A single sample is the source of the 27 T cell receptor beta chains below, sequenced in a study of blood T cell repertoires in COVID-19. TCRdb's copy holds only in-frame clones and misses some; the assay was immunoSEQ multiplex PCR. The sample consists of over 200,000 clones, around 80% of them appearing once. Specimen: peripheral blood. The origin of the receptors is a woman in her 30s with COVID-19, enrolled during active disease.

The J gene is TRBJ2-1, the V gene TRBV19, with TRBD2 identical over 10 bases. With 1 base clipped from V and 7 bases from J, the junction kept 7 bases outside the gene matches. Per germline, CDR1 LNHDA and CDR2 SQIVND (reference sequence). CDR3 length: 16 residues. Here the CDR3 DNA reads TGTGCCAGTAGTATAGGGGGGGGACTAGCGAAAAATGAGCAGTTCTTC. It codes for CASSIGGGLAKNEQFF.

The rearrangement uses TRBV5-1 and TRBJ2-7; 7 bases are a match to TRBD2. The V segment lost 4 bases and the J segment 0 bases; nucleotides outside the gene matches: 10. This CDR3 has 16 residues. CDR1 and CDR2 (germline): SGHRS, YFSETQ. The CDR3 sequence is CASSTRRGGPSYEQYF. The CDR3 nucleotides read TGCGCCAGCAGCACGCGGCGCGGGGGACCCTCCTACGAGCAGTACTTC.

This clone was counted between two and nine times. The chain is built from TRBV6-2 or TRBV6-3 and TRBJ1-1; D perhaps matches TRBD1 (6 bases). Deletions cut 5 bases from V and 2 bases from J, with 12 bases between. The CDR3 loop spans 14 amino acids. Germline CDR1 and CDR2: MNHEY and SVGEGT. The CDR3 spells CASSTSDSNTEAFF. As DNA, the CDR3 is TGTGCCAGCAGTACCTCGGACAGCAACACTGAAGCTTTCTTT.

The rearrangement joins TRBV18 to TRBJ2-3; D call uncertain. V lost 4 bases to trimming and J lost 6 bases, with 20 bases between them. The V gene's germline CDR1 is KGHSH and CDR2 LQKENI. The CDR3 runs 16 residues. The CDR3 DNA is TGTGCCAGCTCACGCGCTCCCCAGGCGTCCACGGATACGCAGTATTTT. Translated: CASSRAPQASTDTQYF.

The J gene is TRBJ2-5, the V gene TRBV2; a possible D gene is TRBD1 (5 bases). CDR1 is SNHLY, CDR2 FYNNEI, per germline. This CDR3 is built from 13 residues. Trimming stripped 4 bases from V and 5 bases from J, with 11 bases between. CDR3 sequence reads: CASSGQSTETQYF. The DNA of the CDR3 is TGTGCCAGCAGTGGACAGTCAACCGAGACCCAGTACTTC.

This clone came up once. This chain connects TRBV13 to TRBJ2-3; D perhaps matches TRBD2 (6 bases). Per germline, CDR1 PRHDT and CDR2 FYEKMQ (reference sequence). The CDR3 covers 15 residues. V was cut by 5 bases and J by 0 bases, with 12 bases left in between. The CDR3 sequence: CASSAHSGSTDTQYF. The CDR3 DNA reads as TGTGCCAGCAGCGCACATAGCGGTAGCACAGATACGCAGTATTTT.

V is TRBV6-6 and J is TRBJ2-7; D remains unclear. The CDR3 sequence is 14 residues long. V lost 2 bases, J lost 0 bases, and 8 bases lay in between. CDR1 and CDR2 from the germline V gene are MNHNY and SVGAGI (reference sequence). In DNA, the CDR3 is TGTGCCAGCAGTTACGCCGGCGGCTCCTACGAGCAGTACTTC. This translates into CASSYAGGSYEQYF.

The chain combines TRBV27 with TRBJ1-5; D is unclear. The germline CDR1 and CDR2 sequences are MNHEY and SMNVEV (reference sequence). CDR3 length: 13 residues. V lost 3 bases, J lost 2 bases, and 5 bases lay in between. This CDR3 reads CASSLAGNQPQHF. The CDR3 DNA reads as TGTGCCAGCAGTTTGGCAGGCAATCAGCCCCAGCATTTT.

This sequence joins TRBV6-6 and TRBJ2-7; the match to TRBD2 covers 14 bases. The CDR3 consists of 14 residues. V gave up 6 bases and J gave up 3 bases; unmatched junction bases: 1. Germline loops: CDR1 MNHNY, CDR2 SVGAGI (reference sequence). The chain's CDR3 is CASSGLAGGYEQYF. In DNA form, the CDR3 reads TGTGCCAGCAGCGGACTAGCGGGGGGCTACGAGCAGTACTTC.

The rearrangement links TRBV5-1 to TRBJ2-2; TRBD1 matches 7 bases. The CDR3 runs 16 residues. Germline lookup yields CDR1 SGHRS and CDR2 YFSETQ. J lost 0 bases, V lost 4 bases, and 6 bases had no gene match. Here the CDR3 DNA reads TGCGCCAGCAGCCCCGGGGACAGAGCGAACACCGGGGAGCTGTTTTTT. It yields the protein CASSPGDRANTGELFF. The full variable domain, its missing parts supplied by reference TRBV5-1 and TRBJ2-2, is KAGVTQTPRYLIKTRGQQVTLSCSPISGHRSVSWYQQTPGQGLQFLFEYFSETQRNKGNFPGRFSGRQFSNSRSEMNVSTLELGDSALYLCASSPGDRANTGELFFGEGSRLTVL.

The chain employs TRBV28 and TRBJ2-3; tentative D call: TRBD2 (7 bases). CDR1 is MDHEN and CDR2 is SYDVKM in the germline V gene. Trimming shortened V by 6 bases and J by 0 bases, and 16 bases separated the two germline ends. The CDR3 is 16 amino acids. CDR3 sequence: CASRGAGAYSTDTQYF. CDR3 nucleotides: TGTGCCAGCAGGGGGGCGGGGGCTTACAGCACAGATACGCAGTATTTT.

The V call is TRBV2, the J call TRBJ2-1; 7 positions match TRBD2. With V trimmed by 7 bases and J by 6 bases, 18 bases remained unmatched. The germline V gene encodes CDR1 SNHLY and CDR2 FYNNEI. The CDR3 is 17 amino acids. The CDR3 region has the DNA TGTGCCAGCACCGAACTCCTGGGGAGCGGGATAGGCAATGAGCAGTTCTTC. It is translated as CASTELLGSGIGNEQFF.

This chain uses TRBV18 with TRBJ2-3, with a tentative D call TRBD1 (5 bases). V was cut by 3 bases and J by 1 base, with 14 bases left in between. The CDR3 totals 16 residues. Germline V lookup: CDR1 KGHSH, CDR2 LQKENI. The CDR3 protein is CASSPPWGVGTDTQYF. The CDR3 nucleotides are TGTGCCAGCTCACCGCCCTGGGGCGTGGGCACAGATACGCAGTATTTT.

This rearrangement joins TRBV10-3 to TRBJ2-3; D perhaps matches TRBD2 (5 bases). Germline CDR1 and CDR2: ENHRY and SYGVKD. The germline V and J ends were trimmed by 6 bases and 6 bases, with 13 bases remaining between them. CDR3 length: 13 amino acids. CDR3 amino acids: CAIRPPERDTQYF. CDR3 DNA: TGTGCCATCAGGCCCCCGGAGCGGGATACGCAGTATTTT.

This clone appeared once. V and J are TRBV14 and TRBJ2-7; the match to TRBD2 covers 10 bases. The germline CDR1 and CDR2 sequences are SGHDN and FVKESK. V lost 4 bases to trimming and J lost 6 bases; unmatched junction nucleotides: 12. The CDR3 is 16 residues long. CDR3 in amino acids: CASSPALGSGRSEQYF. CDR3 sequence (DNA): TGTGCCAGCAGCCCCGCCTTAGGTAGCGGGAGGAGCGAGCAGTACTTC. The full variable domain, completed using reference TRBV14 and TRBJ2-7, is EAGVTQFPSHSVIEKGQTVTLRCDPISGHDNLYWYRRVMGKEIKFLLHFVKESKQDESGMPNNRFLAERTGGTYSTLKVQPAELEDSGVYFCASSPALGSGRSEQYFGPGTRLTVT.

Only a few counts were recorded for this clone. The chain joins TRBV2 to TRBJ1-1; 9 bases are a match to TRBD1. V gave up 2 bases and J gave up 10 bases; unmatched junction bases: 2. This CDR3 comprises 12 residues. The germline CDR1 and CDR2 sequences are SNHLY and FYNNEI. CDR3 DNA sequence: TGTGCCAGCAGTGAATCGGACAGGGGAGCTTTCTTT. This encodes CASSESDRGAFF.

This clone was counted a few times. The genes are TRBV7-2 and TRBJ2-2; D gene uncertain. Trimming pared 4 bases from V and 5 bases from J, leaving 5 bases between. The CDR3 contains 12 residues. Germline V gene sequence: CDR1 SGHTA, CDR2 FQGNSA. CDR3 loop: CASSSLTGELFF. The CDR3 coding sequence is TGTGCCAGCAGCTCCCTGACCGGGGAGCTGTTTTTT.

The chain joins TRBV18 to TRBJ2-5; D may be TRBD2 (7 bases). Germline lookup yields CDR1 KGHSH and CDR2 LQKENI. Trimming stripped 4 bases from V and 9 bases from J, with 18 bases between. CDR3 length: 14 amino acids. Here the CDR3 DNA reads TGTGCCAGCTCACGAAGGGGGGGTGAACGGGCCCAGTACTTC. This translates into CASSRRGGERAQYF.

This clone was detected only once. This chain connects TRBV4-1 to TRBJ1-4; TRBD1 aligns across 8 bases. The V gene end was trimmed by 1 base and the J gene end by 6 bases; junction bases not matched to a gene: 1. Germline values: CDR1 MGHRA, CDR2 YSYEKL. There are 14 residues in the CDR3. As DNA, the CDR3 is TGCGCCAGCAGCCAAGGACAGGGGCATGAAAAACTGTTTTTT. This codes for CASSQGQGHEKLFF.

The chain combines TRBV2 with TRBJ2-2; 7 bases match TRBD2. The CDR3 length is 14 residues. Germline V gives CDR1 SNHLY, CDR2 FYNNEI. V lost 7 bases and J lost 7; bases outside the gene matches: 9. The CDR3 DNA reads TGTGCCAGCAAAATGCTAGCGGATAACGGGGAGCTGTTTTTT. It is translated as CASKMLADNGELFF.

The CDR3 DNA reads TGTGCCAGCAGCGTACAAGCGGGAGGCGGCACCTACAATGAGCAGTTCTTC. Translating gives CASSVQAGGGTYNEQFF. The V call is TRBV9, the J call TRBJ2-1; 9 positions match TRBD2. The CDR3 has 17 amino acids. The V gene end was trimmed by 1 base and the J gene end by 2 bases; junction bases not matched to a gene: 7. In germline, CDR1 is SGDLS, CDR2 YYNGEE.

The chain recombines TRBV11-2 with TRBJ2-1; D call uncertain. Germline CDR1 is SGHAT and CDR2 is FQNNGV. CDR3 size: 15 residues. Trimming shortened V by 0 bases and J by 4 bases, and 10 bases separated the two germline ends. DNA for the CDR3: TGTGCCAGCAGCTTAGATCGAGGCCCATACAATGAGCAGTTCTTC. Protein product: CASSLDRGPYNEQFF.

J is TRBJ1-1 and V is TRBV7-3, with 7 bases aligning to TRBD1. In germline, CDR1 is SGHTA, CDR2 FQGTGA. V gave up 4 bases and J gave up 5 bases; unmatched junction bases: 4. The CDR3 sequence is 13 residues long. This CDR3 reads CASSSDRVTEAFF. The DNA for the CDR3 is TGTGCCAGCAGCTCTGACAGGGTTACTGAAGCTTTCTTT.

The V call is TRBV7-9, the J call TRBJ1-2; 7 positions match TRBD1. The V gene end was trimmed by 1 base and the J gene end by 5 bases; junction bases not matched to a gene: 7. Germline values: CDR1 SEHNR, CDR2 FQNEAQ (reference sequence). This CDR3 contains 15 residues. The CDR3 loop is CASSLVTGDGYGYTF. CDR3 nucleotide sequence: TGTGCCAGCAGCTTAGTAACAGGGGATGGATATGGCTACACCTTC.

The genes are TRBV10-2 and TRBJ2-1, with TRBD2 matching over 14 bases. The CDR3 runs 16 residues. CDR1 is WSHSY and CDR2 is SAAADI in the germline V gene. The V segment lost 5 bases and the J segment 8 bases; nucleotides outside the gene matches: 8. The CDR3 loop is CASSYGLAGGTDEQFF. The CDR3 DNA reads as TGCGCCAGCAGTTACGGACTAGCGGGAGGAACGGATGAGCAGTTCTTC.

The chain joins TRBV19 to TRBJ2-1; 8 bases are shared with TRBD1. J was trimmed by 6 bases and V by 4 bases; bases with no gene match: 8. Germline CDR1 is LNHDA and CDR2 is SQIVND (reference sequence). This CDR3 has 15 residues. The CDR3 DNA follows: TGTGCCAGTAGTACTCTTGGACAGGGTACCAATGAGCAGTTCTTC. Translated, it gives CASSTLGQGTNEQFF.

This chain links TRBV19 with TRBJ1-1; 8 bases fit TRBD1. The length of the CDR3 is 14 residues. After removal of 4 bases from V and 0 bases from J, the junction contained 1 base not matched to a gene. Germline CDR1 is LNHDA and CDR2 is SQIVND (reference sequence). The CDR3 reads CASSTGQVNTEAFF. The CDR3 DNA is TGTGCCAGTAGTACGGGACAGGTGAACACTGAAGCTTTCTTT.